Below, one T cell receptor (beta chain) is given with its context. This sample stems from a study of CD8 T cells in Susac syndrome. An amount of RNA that ranged from roughly 0.5 to 1 ug was reverse transcribed with random hexamers. TCRdb processed the immunoSEQ multiplex PCR reads anew with MiXCR; each CDR3 protein has one entry. The data show fewer than 150,000 distinct CDR3 sequences, roughly 96% seen once. Sequencing used CD4+ T cells from PBMCs. The receptor was derived from a human donor in good health.

The CDR3 region has the DNA TGTGCCAGCAGAAGACCTTCTAGCGGGAGTTCCAACGAGCAGTACTTC. This translates into CASRRPSSGSSNEQYF. This chain links TRBV6-2 or TRBV6-3 with TRBJ2-7; 10 nucleotides agree with TRBD2. The V and J ends lost 6 bases and 5 bases, in that order; junction bases with no gene match: 13. CDR3 length: 16 residues. Germline CDR1 MNHEY, CDR2 SVGEGT.